The rows below give T cell receptor beta chains drawn from one sample of a study of blood T cell repertoires in COVID-19. Profiling relied on immunoSEQ multiplex PCR, and the TCRdb table lists in-frame clones only, not all of them. The sample holds approximately 100,000 clones, about 85% seen once. Sample: peripheral blood. All receptors derive from a man in his sixties with acute or convalescent COVID-19. CDR3s include the opening cysteine and the closing phenylalanine or tryptophan. The D gene is left open where the match is weak. Clone size is shown for a subset of rows, as once, few, many or a class of expanded clone.

abundance	v_gene	d_gene	j_gene	CDR3nt	CDR3aa
once	TRBV6-2/TRBV6-3	-	TRBJ1-5	TGTGCCAGCAGTCCAGGACAGCTAGTCGGGCCCCAGCATTTT	CASSPGQLVGPQHF
-	TRBV5-1	-	TRBJ1-1	TGCGCCAGCAGCGTCGGGTTTACTGAAGCTTTCTTT	CASSVGFTEAFF
-	TRBV19	TRBD1	TRBJ1-4	TGTGCCAGTAGAGGGACAGGGAGCTGGGCCCATGAAAAACTGTTTTTT	CASRGTGSWAHEKLFF
-	TRBV6-2/TRBV6-3	-	TRBJ2-5	TGTGCCAGCAGCCCTACCCGGACTGCAGAGACCCAGTACTTC	CASSPTRTAETQYF
-	TRBV19	-	TRBJ1-2	TGTGCCAGTAGTATAGATCAAAGGGGCCGGTATGGCTACACCTTC	CASSIDQRGRYGYTF
-	TRBV6-2/TRBV6-3	TRBD2	TRBJ2-3	TGTGCCAGCAGCTTACTAGCGGGGGGCACAGATACGCAGTATTTT	CASSLLAGGTDTQYF
few	TRBV19	-	TRBJ2-2	TGTGCCAGTATGCCAGTGTGGAACACCGGGGAGCTGTTTTTT	CASMPVWNTGELFF
-	TRBV19	-	TRBJ2-2	TGTGCCAGTAGTATGCAGGCGAACACCGGGGAGCTGTTTTTT	CASSMQANTGELFF
-	TRBV11-1	-	TRBJ2-1	TGTGCCAGCAGCACTAGAGGCGACTACAATGAGCAGTTCTTC	CASSTRGDYNEQFF
-	TRBV5-6	-	TRBJ1-2	TGTGCCAGCAGCTACATGGACCGGGACTACTATGGCTACACCTTC	CASSYMDRDYYGYTF
few	TRBV7-9	TRBD2	TRBJ2-7	TGTGCCAGCAGCCCTAGCGGGAGGGCCTCGTACGAGCAGTACTTC	CASSPSGRASYEQYF
-	TRBV28	TRBD2	TRBJ2-1	TGTGCCAGCAAGTTCAATAGCGGGACATACAATGAGCAGTTCTTC	CASKFNSGTYNEQFF
once	TRBV19	-	TRBJ2-1	TGTGCCAGTAGTATAGATCAGGGGTTCTACAATGAGCAGTTCTTC	CASSIDQGFYNEQFF
-	TRBV19	-	TRBJ2-1	TGTGCCAGTAGTAGGCCCCGATTGACAGGTTCCATCAATGAGCAGTTCTTC	CASSRPRLTGSINEQFF
-	TRBV11-3	TRBD2	TRBJ2-1	TGTGCCAGCAGCTTAGACCGGACTAGCGGGGGGGCCAGGCAGTTCTTC	CASSLDRTSGGARQFF
-	TRBV5-1	-	TRBJ2-3	TGCGCCAGCAGCTTGGATGGACTTAGCACAGATACGCAGTATTTT	CASSLDGLSTDTQYF
-	TRBV4-1	TRBD2	TRBJ2-5	TGCGCCAGCAGCCAAGGGCTAGCGGGGGGGCGGGAGACCCAGTACTTC	CASSQGLAGGRETQYF
-	TRBV7-9	-	TRBJ2-7	TGTGCCAGCAGCTTAGGAGCTGGCTACGAGCAGTACTTC	CASSLGAGYEQYF
-	TRBV11-3	-	TRBJ2-7	TGTGCCAGCAGCTCCGCGGCAAGCTCCTACGAGCAGTACTTC	CASSSAASSYEQYF
few	TRBV7-9	TRBD1	TRBJ1-4	TGTGCCAGCAGCTTAGAGGACAGGAAATCTAATGAAAAACTGTTTTTT	CASSLEDRKSNEKLFF
few	TRBV6-5	TRBD1	TRBJ1-2	TGTGCCAGCAGTTGGACAGGGGACGTCTATGGCTACACCTTC	CASSWTGDVYGYTF
-	TRBV5-6	-	TRBJ1-1	TGTGCCAGCAGCTTAGGGGACGGGGGGCCGAACACTGAAGCTTTCTTT	CASSLGDGGPNTEAFF
-	TRBV5-8	-	TRBJ2-1	TGTGCCAGCAGCTTGGGAGCGAGACCCGGCACCGATGAGCAGTTCTTC	CASSLGARPGTDEQFF